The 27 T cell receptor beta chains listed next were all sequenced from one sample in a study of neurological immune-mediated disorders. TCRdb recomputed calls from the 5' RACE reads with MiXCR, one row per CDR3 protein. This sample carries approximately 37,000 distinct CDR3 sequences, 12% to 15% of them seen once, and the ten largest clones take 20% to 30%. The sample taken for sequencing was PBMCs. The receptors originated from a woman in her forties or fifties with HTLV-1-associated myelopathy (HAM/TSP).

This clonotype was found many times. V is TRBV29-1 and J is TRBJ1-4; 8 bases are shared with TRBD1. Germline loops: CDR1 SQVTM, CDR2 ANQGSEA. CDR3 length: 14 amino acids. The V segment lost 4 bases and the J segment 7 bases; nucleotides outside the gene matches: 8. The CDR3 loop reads CSVVAAGGREKLFF. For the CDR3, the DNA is TGCAGCGTTGTAGCGGCAGGGGGCCGTGAAAAACTGTTTTTT.

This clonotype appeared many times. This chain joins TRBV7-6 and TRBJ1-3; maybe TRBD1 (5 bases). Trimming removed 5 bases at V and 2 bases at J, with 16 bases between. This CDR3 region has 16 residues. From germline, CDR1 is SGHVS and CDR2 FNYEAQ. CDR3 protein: CASSQGGLGAGNTIYF. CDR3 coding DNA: TGTGCCAGCAGCCAAGGCGGTTTGGGGGCTGGAAACACCATATATTTT. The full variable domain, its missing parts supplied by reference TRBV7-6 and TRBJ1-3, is GAGVSQSPRYKVTKRGQDVALRCDPISGHVSLYWYRQALGQGPEFLTYFNYEAQQDKSGLPNDRFSAERPEGSISTLTIQRTEQRDSAMYRCASSQGGLGAGNTIYFGEGSWLTVV.

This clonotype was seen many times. The CDR3 DNA is TGTGCCAGCAGTCGATCCCCCGGGACGCAAAACACCGGGGAGCTGTTTTTT. Translated: CASSRSPGTQNTGELFF. V usage is TRBV12-3 or TRBV12-4 and J usage is TRBJ2-2; D might be TRBD1 or TRBD2, each matching 5 bases. CDR3 size: 17 residues. Trimming left V 5 bases short and J 2 bases short, with 18 bases between.

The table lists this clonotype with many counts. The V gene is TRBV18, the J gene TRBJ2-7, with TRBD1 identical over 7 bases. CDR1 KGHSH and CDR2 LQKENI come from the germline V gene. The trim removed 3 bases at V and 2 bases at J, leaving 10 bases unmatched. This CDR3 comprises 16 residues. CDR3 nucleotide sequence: TGTGCCAGCTCACCTGATGACAGGGTTTTCCCCTACGAGCAGTACTTC. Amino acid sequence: CASSPDDRVFPYEQYF.

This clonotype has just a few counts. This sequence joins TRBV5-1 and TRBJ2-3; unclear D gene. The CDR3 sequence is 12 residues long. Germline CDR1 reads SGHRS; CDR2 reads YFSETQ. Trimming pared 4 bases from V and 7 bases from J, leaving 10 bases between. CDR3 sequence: CASSTRRNTQYF. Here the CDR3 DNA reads TGCGCCAGCAGCACGCGGAGAAATACGCAGTATTTT.

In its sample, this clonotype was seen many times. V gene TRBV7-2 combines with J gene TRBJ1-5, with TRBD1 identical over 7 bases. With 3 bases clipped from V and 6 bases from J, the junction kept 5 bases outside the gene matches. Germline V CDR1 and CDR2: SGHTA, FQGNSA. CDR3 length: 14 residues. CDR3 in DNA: TGTGCCAGCAGCTTCGACAGGGTTAGTCAGCCCCAGCATTTT. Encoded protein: CASSFDRVSQPQHF.

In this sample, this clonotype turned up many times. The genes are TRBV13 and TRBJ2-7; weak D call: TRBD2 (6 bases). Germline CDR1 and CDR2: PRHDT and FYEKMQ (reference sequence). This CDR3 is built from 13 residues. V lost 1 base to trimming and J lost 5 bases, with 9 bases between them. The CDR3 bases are TGTGCCAGCAGCTTAGCGTCGGGGGACGAGCAGTACTTC. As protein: CASSLASGDEQYF.

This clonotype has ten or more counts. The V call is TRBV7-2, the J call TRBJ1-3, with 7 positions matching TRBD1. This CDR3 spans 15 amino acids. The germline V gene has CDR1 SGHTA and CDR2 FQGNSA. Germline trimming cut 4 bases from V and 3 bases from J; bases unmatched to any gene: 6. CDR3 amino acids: CASSSVGGGGNTIYF. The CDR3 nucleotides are TGTGCCAGCAGCTCCGTAGGGGGCGGTGGAAACACCATATATTTT.

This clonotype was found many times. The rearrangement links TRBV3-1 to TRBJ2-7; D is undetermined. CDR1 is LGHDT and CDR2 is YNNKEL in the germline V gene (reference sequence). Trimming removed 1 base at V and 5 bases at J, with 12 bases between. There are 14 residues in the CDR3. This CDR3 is CASSQGTLDDEQYF. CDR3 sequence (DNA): TGTGCCAGCAGCCAAGGGACCCTTGACGACGAGCAGTACTTC.

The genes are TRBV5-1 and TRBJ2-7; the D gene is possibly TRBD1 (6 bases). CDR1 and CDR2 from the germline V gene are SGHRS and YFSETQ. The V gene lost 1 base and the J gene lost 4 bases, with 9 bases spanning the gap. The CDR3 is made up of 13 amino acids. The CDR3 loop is CASSLNRGYEQYF. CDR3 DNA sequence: TGCGCCAGCAGCTTGAATAGGGGGTACGAGCAGTACTTC. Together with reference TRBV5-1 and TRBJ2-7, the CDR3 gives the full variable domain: KAGVTQTPRYLIKTRGQQVTLSCSPISGHRSVSWYQQTPGQGLQFLFEYFSETQRNKGNFPGRFSGRQFSNSRSEMNVSTLELGDSALYLCASSLNRGYEQYFGPGTRLTVT.

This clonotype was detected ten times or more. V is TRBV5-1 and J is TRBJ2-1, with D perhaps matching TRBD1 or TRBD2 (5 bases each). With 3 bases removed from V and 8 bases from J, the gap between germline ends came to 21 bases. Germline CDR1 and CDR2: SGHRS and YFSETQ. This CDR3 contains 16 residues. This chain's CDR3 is CASSYRGGMTFDEQFF. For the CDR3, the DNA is TGCGCCAGCAGCTACCGTGGGGGTATGACATTCGATGAGCAGTTCTTC.

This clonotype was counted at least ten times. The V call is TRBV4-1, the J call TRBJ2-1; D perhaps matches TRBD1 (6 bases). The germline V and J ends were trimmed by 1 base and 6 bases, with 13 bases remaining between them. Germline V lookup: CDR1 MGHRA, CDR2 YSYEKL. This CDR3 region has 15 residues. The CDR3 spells CASSQADRLLNEQFF. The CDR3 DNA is TGCGCCAGCAGCCAAGCCGACAGGCTCCTCAATGAGCAGTTCTTC.

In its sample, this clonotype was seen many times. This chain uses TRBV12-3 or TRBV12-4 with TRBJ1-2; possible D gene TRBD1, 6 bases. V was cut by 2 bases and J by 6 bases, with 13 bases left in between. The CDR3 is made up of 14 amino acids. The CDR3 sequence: CASSLWGLRDGYTF. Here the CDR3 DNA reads TGTGCCAGCAGTTTATGGGGGCTGAGGGATGGCTACACCTTC.

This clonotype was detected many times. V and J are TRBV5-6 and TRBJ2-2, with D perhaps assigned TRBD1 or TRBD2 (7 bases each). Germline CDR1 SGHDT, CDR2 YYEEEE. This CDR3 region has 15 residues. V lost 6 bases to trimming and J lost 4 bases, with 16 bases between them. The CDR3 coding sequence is TGTGCCAGCACCAGACAGGGAGGGGTCACCGGGGAGCTGTTTTTT. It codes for CASTRQGGVTGELFF.

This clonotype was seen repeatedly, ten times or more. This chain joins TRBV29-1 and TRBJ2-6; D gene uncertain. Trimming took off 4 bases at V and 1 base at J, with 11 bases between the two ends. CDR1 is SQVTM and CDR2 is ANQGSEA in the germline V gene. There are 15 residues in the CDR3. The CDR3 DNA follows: TGCAGCGTTGTGGCAGGCCTGTCTGGGGCCAACGTCCTGACTTTC. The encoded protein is CSVVAGLSGANVLTF.

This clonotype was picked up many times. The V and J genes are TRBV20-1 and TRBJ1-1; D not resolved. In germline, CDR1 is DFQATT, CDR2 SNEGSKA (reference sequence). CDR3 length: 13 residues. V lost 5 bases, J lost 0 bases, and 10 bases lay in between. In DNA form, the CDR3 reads TGCAGTGCTCGACCTCACATGAACACTGAAGCTTTCTTT. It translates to CSARPHMNTEAFF.

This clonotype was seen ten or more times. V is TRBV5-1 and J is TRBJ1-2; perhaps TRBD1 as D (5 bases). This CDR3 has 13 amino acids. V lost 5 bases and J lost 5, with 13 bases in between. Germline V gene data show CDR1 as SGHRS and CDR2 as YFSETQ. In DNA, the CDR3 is TGCGCCAGCAGACTTGGGACTTCATATGGCTACACCTTC. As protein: CASRLGTSYGYTF.

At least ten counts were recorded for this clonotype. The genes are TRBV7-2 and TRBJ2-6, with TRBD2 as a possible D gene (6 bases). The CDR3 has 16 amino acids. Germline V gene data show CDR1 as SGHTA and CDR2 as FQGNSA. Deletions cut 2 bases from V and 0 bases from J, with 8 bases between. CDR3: CASSLRRGSGANVLTF. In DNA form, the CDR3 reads TGTGCCAGCAGCTTAAGGAGGGGCTCTGGGGCCAACGTCCTGACTTTC.

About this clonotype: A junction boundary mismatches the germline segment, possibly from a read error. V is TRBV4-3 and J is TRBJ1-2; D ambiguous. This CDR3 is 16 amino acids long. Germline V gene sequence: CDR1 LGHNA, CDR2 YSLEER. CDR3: CASIQDSTPANYGYTF. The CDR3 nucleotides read TGCGCCAGCATCCAAGATTCGACGCCTGCTAATTATGGCTACACCTTC.

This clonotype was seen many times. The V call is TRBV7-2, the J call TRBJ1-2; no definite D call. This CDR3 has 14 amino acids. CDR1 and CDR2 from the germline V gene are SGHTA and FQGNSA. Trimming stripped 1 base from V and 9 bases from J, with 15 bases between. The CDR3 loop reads CASSLVGPERSYTF. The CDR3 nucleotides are TGTGCCAGCAGCTTAGTTGGACCAGAGAGAAGCTACACCTTC.

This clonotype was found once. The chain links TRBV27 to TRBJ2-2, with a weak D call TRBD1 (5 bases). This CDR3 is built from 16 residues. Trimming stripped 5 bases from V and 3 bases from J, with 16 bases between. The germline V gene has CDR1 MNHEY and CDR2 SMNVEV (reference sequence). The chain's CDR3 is CASSLKGVWDTGELFF. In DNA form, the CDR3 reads TGTGCCAGCAGTCTAAAAGGGGTTTGGGACACCGGGGAGCTGTTTTTT.

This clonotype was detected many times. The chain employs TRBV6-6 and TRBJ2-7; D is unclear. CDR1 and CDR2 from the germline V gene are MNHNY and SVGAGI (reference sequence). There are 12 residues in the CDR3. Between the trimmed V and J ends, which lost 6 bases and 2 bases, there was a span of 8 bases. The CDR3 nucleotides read TGTGCCAGCAGCCTCGCCGCCTACGAGCAGTACTTC. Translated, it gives CASSLAAYEQYF.

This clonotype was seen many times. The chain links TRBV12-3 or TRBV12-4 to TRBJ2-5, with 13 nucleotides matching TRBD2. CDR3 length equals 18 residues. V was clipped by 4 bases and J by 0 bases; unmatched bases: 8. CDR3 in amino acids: CASSSPGLAGVYQETQYF. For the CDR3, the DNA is TGTGCCAGCAGTTCACCAGGACTAGCGGGGGTGTACCAAGAGACCCAGTACTTC.

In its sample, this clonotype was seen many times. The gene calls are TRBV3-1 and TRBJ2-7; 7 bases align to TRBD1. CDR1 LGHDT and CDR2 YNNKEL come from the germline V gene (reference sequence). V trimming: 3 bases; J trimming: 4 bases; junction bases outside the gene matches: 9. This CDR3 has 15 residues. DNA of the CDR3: TGTGCCAGCAGCCAGGGGCCAGGGGGTCAATACGAGCAGTACGTC. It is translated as CASSQGPGGQYEQYV.

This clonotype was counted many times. The CDR3 here is CASSFLEWETQYF. The DNA of the CDR3 is TGTGCCAGCAGTTTCCTAGAGTGGGAGACCCAGTACTTC. The chain uses TRBV12-3 or TRBV12-4 and TRBJ2-5; no clear D. The V and J ends lost 3 bases and 5 bases respectively, with 10 bases between them. The CDR3 sequence is 13 residues long.

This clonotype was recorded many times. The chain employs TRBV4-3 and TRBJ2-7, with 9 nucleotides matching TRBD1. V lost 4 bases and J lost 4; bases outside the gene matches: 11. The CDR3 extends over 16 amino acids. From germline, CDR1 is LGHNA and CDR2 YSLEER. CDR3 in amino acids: CASSPTLQGAKYEQYF. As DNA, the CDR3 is TGCGCCAGCAGCCCAACCTTACAGGGGGCGAAGTACGAGCAGTACTTC.

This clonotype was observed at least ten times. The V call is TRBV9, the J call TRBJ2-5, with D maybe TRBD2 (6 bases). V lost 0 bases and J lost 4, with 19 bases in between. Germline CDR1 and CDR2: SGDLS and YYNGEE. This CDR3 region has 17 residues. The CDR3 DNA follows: TGTGCCAGCAGCGTAGCCCCACGGGGAGGAGGGATAGAGACCCAGTACTTC. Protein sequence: CASSVAPRGGGIETQYF.